What follows are 17 T cell receptor beta chains derived from one specimen sequenced in a study of immune evolution from preneoplasia to lung adenocarcinoma. TCRdb's copy holds only in-frame clones and misses some; the assay was immunoSEQ multiplex PCR. The sample records about 11,000 clones, 82% being singletons. Source material: FFPE minimally invasive lung adenocarcinoma tissue. The receptors originated from a person between 65 and 79 years old with lung adenocarcinoma.

Here the CDR3 DNA reads TGTGCCAGCAGTGACATCCTGGTGTCCGACGAGCAGTACTTC. Protein product: CASSDILVSDEQYF. The genes are TRBV2 and TRBJ2-7; D gene unclear. The germline V gene has CDR1 SNHLY and CDR2 FYNNEI. V was trimmed by 3 bases and J by 5 bases, leaving 14 bases between them. The CDR3 consists of 14 residues. Using reference TRBV2 and TRBJ2-7 for the parts outside the CDR3, the full variable domain is EPEVTQTPSHQVTQMGQEVILRCVPISNHLYFYWYRQILGQKVEFLVSFYNNEISEKSEIFDDQFSVERPDGSNFTLKIRSTKLEDSAMYFCASSDILVSDEQYFGPGTRLTVT.

This chain joins TRBV18 and TRBJ2-1; D is perhaps TRBD2 (5 bases). This CDR3 is 15 amino acids long. CDR1 and CDR2 from the germline V gene are KGHSH and LQKENI. The V end was cut by 8 bases, the J end by 5 bases, with 19 bases between. The CDR3 bases are TGTGCCAGCCAAACCCAACTAGGGTTCAACAATGAGCAGTTCTTC. Its translation is CASQTQLGFNNEQFF.

The rearrangement joins TRBV5-1 to TRBJ2-3, with 7 bases identical to TRBD1. The CDR3 length is 15 residues. CDR1 is SGHRS, CDR2 YFSETQ, per germline. Unmatched junction bases numbered 12, after V lost 5 bases and J lost 6 bases. The CDR3 loop reads CASRLTGSEGDTQYF. The CDR3 region has the DNA TGCGCCAGCAGATTGACAGGGTCCGAAGGTGATACGCAGTATTTT. Based on the CDR3 plus reference TRBV5-1 and TRBJ2-3, the full variable domain is KAGVTQTPRYLIKTRGQQVTLSCSPISGHRSVSWYQQTPGQGLQFLFEYFSETQRNKGNFPGRFSGRQFSNSRSEMNVSTLELGDSALYLCASRLTGSEGDTQYFGPGTRLTVL.

The genes are TRBV11-2 and TRBJ2-2, with D possibly being TRBD1 (7 bases). The CDR3 loop spans 16 amino acids. Trimming shortened V by 3 bases and J by 7 bases, and 18 bases separated the two germline ends. Germline CDR1 is SGHAT and CDR2 is FQNNGV. In DNA, the CDR3 is TGTGCCAGCAGCTTCGCGGGACAGACTTTTCGCGGGGAGCTGTTTTTT. Translating gives CASSFAGQTFRGELFF.

This chain connects TRBV10-2 to TRBJ1-2, with unresolved D. This CDR3 contains 14 residues. The V end was cut by 5 bases, the J end by 0 bases, with 10 bases between. In germline, CDR1 is WSHSY, CDR2 SAAADI. Here the CDR3 DNA reads TGCGCCAGCAGTTCGTACCGAGCTAACTATGGCTACACCTTC. Protein sequence: CASSSYRANYGYTF.

This clone has just a few counts. The rearrangement joins TRBV6-1 to TRBJ2-1; possible D gene TRBD2, 5 bases. This CDR3 has 15 residues. The V gene lost 6 bases and the J gene lost 3 bases, with 15 bases spanning the gap. The germline V gene has CDR1 MNHNS and CDR2 SASEGT. CDR3 nucleotide sequence: TGTGCCAGCAGGCCCTCGCCAGCGGACTACAATGAGCAGTTCTTC. This translates into CASRPSPADYNEQFF.

This clone was detected once. The J gene is TRBJ2-1, the V gene TRBV10-3; D perhaps matches TRBD2 (6 bases). Trimming cost V 6 bases and J 6 bases, with 12 bases left between them. CDR1 is ENHRY, CDR2 SYGVKD, per germline. The CDR3 sequence is 13 residues long. CDR3 bases: TGTGCCATCAGGGCACTAGCTGCCAATGAGCAGTTCTTC. It codes for CAIRALAANEQFF.

This chain joins TRBV7-2 and TRBJ2-7; TRBD2 is a possible D gene (6 bases). The germline gives CDR1 SGHTA, CDR2 FQGNSA. Trimming took off 3 bases at V and 2 bases at J, with 11 bases between the two ends. There are 14 residues in the CDR3. The CDR3 DNA sequence: TGTGCCAGCAGCTTCGGACGGGGGACCTACGAGCAGTACTTC. Residues: CASSFGRGTYEQYF.

This chain joins TRBV10-3 and TRBJ2-7, with D maybe TRBD1 (6 bases). The CDR3 length is 16 residues. Trimming removed 0 bases from V and 4 bases from J, with 16 bases in between. Germline CDR1 and CDR2: ENHRY and SYGVKD. The CDR3 region has the DNA TGTGCCATCAGTGAGTCCCCCTGGGACACACGATACGAGCAGTACTTC. As protein: CAISESPWDTRYEQYF.

The V call is TRBV5-1, the J call TRBJ2-7, with 10 bases identical to TRBD2. The CDR3 has 14 amino acids. CDR1 and CDR2 from the germline V gene are SGHRS and YFSETQ. Trimming cost V 4 bases and J 3 bases; bases outside gene matches: 4. This CDR3 is CASSTGTSVYEQYF. The CDR3, as DNA: TGCGCCAGCAGCACCGGGACTAGCGTCTACGAGCAGTACTTC. Full variable domain (rest looked up from reference TRBV5-1 and TRBJ2-7): KAGVTQTPRYLIKTRGQQVTLSCSPISGHRSVSWYQQTPGQGLQFLFEYFSETQRNKGNFPGRFSGRQFSNSRSEMNVSTLELGDSALYLCASSTGTSVYEQYFGPGTRLTVT.

The gene calls are TRBV18 and TRBJ2-1, with TRBD2 matching 7 bases. The CDR3 loop spans 14 amino acids. Per the germline V gene, CDR1 is KGHSH and CDR2 is LQKENI. V trimming: 2 bases; J trimming: 4 bases; junction bases outside the gene matches: 2. CDR3 region: CASSPSGTYNEQFF. As DNA, the CDR3 is TGTGCCAGCTCACCAAGCGGGACTTACAATGAGCAGTTCTTC.

The chain links TRBV7-9 to TRBJ2-1; 9 positions match TRBD2. With V trimmed by 9 bases and J by 0 bases, 12 bases remained unmatched. This CDR3 has 17 amino acids. Germline V gene sequence: CDR1 SEHNR, CDR2 FQNEAQ (reference sequence). CDR3 region: CASILWAGGSSYNEQFF. In DNA, the CDR3 is TGTGCCAGTATTCTTTGGGCGGGGGGGAGCTCCTACAATGAGCAGTTCTTC.

The chain recombines TRBV30 with TRBJ1-1; no definite D call. The CDR3 spans 12 residues. Trimming cost V 5 bases and J 3 bases, with 10 bases left between them. Germline-derived CDR1 and CDR2 are GTSNPN and SVGIG (reference sequence). CDR3 region: CAWGPRDTEAFF. The CDR3, as DNA: TGTGCCTGGGGACCTAGGGACACTGAAGCTTTCTTT.

V is TRBV6-1 and J is TRBJ1-3; D is unclear. This CDR3 has 13 amino acids. The ends were cut back, 3 bases at V and 11 bases at J, with 14 bases in the middle. Germline V gene lookup returns CDR1 MNHNS and CDR2 SASEGT. The CDR3 is CASSDGKRFSIYF. The DNA for the CDR3 is TGTGCCAGCAGTGATGGGAAGCGATTTTCCATATATTTT.

This clone was observed a single time. The rearrangement links TRBV10-2 to TRBJ1-1; perhaps TRBD1 as D (5 bases). The CDR3 sequence is 12 residues long. Germline CDR1 and CDR2: WSHSY and SAAADI. V was trimmed by 0 bases and J by 11 bases, leaving 10 bases between them. CDR3: CASSESRGAAFF. For the CDR3, the DNA is TGCGCCAGCAGTGAGTCGAGAGGGGCGGCTTTCTTT.

The rearrangement uses TRBV30 and TRBJ1-1; weak D call: TRBD1 (6 bases). Germline loops: CDR1 GTSNPN, CDR2 SVGIG (reference sequence). With 2 bases removed from V and 4 bases from J, the gap between germline ends came to 11 bases. There are 13 residues in the CDR3. CDR3 coding DNA: TGTGCCTGGAGTTACAGGGTCAGCACTGAAGCTTTCTTT. It specifies CAWSYRVSTEAFF.

This CDR3 is CASSKGDRGLETQYF. For the CDR3, the DNA is TGTGCCAGCAGCAAAGGGGACAGGGGGCTGGAGACCCAGTACTTC. The chain combines TRBV7-6 with TRBJ2-5; TRBD1 matches 12 bases. The CDR3 loop spans 15 amino acids. Losses at the gene ends were 5 bases for V and 5 bases for J; bases not matched to a gene: 6. Germline V CDR1 and CDR2: SGHVS, FNYEAQ. The full variable domain, in which reference TRBV7-6 and TRBJ2-5 provide the parts outside the CDR3, is GAGVSQSPRYKVTKRGQDVALRCDPISGHVSLYWYRQALGQGPEFLTYFNYEAQQDKSGLPNDRFSAERPEGSISTLTIQRTEQRDSAMYRCASSKGDRGLETQYFGPGTRLLVL.